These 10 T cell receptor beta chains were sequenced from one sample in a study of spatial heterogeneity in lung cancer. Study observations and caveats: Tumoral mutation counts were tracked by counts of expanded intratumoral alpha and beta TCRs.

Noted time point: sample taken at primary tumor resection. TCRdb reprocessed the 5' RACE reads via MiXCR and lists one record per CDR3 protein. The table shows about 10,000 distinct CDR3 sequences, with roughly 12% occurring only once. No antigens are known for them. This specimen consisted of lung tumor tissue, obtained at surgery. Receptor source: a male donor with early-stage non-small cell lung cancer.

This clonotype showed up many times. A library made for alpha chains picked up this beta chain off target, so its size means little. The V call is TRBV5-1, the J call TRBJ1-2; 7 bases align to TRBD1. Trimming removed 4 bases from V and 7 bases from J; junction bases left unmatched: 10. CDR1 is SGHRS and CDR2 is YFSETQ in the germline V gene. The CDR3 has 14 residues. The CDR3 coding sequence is TGCGCCAGCAGCACCACAGGGGAGGCCTCTGGCTACACCTTC. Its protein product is CASSTTGEASGYTF.

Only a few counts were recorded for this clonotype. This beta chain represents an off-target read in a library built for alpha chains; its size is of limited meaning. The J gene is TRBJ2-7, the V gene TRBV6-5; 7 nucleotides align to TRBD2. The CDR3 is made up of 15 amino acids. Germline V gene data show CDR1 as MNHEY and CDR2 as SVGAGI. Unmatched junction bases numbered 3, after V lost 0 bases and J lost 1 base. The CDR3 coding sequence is TGTGCCAGCAGTTACTCGACGGGAGGATCCTACGAGCAGTACTTC. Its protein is CASSYSTGGSYEQYF.

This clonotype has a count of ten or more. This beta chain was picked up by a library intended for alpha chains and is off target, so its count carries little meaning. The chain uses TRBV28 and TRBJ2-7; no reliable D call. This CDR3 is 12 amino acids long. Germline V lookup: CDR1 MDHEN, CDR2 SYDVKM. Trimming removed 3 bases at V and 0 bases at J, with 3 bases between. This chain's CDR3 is CASSFYSYEQYF. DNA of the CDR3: TGTGCCAGCAGTTTTTACTCCTACGAGCAGTACTTC.

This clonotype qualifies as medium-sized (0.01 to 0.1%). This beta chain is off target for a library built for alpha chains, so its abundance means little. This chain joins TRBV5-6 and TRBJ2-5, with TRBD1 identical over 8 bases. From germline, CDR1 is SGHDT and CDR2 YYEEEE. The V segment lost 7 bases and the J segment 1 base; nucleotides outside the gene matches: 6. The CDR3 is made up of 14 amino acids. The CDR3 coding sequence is TGTGCCAGCTACAAGGACAGGGTCCAAGAGACCCAGTACTTC. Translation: CASYKDRVQETQYF.

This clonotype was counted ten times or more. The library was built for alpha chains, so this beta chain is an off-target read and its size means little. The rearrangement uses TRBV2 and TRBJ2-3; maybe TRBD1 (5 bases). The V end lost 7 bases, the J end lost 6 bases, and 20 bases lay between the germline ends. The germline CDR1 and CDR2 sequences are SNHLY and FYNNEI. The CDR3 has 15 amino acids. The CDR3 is CASKTGSSSWDTQYF. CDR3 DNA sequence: TGTGCCAGCAAAACAGGCTCCTCTTCTTGGGATACGCAGTATTTT.

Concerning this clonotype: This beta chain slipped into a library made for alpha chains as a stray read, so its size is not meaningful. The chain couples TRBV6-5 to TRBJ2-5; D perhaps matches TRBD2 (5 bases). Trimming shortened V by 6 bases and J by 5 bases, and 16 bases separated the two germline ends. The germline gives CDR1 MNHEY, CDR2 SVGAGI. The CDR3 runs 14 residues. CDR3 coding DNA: TGTGCCAGCAGCTCGACCGGACTTGGGGAGACCCAGTACTTC. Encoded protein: CASSSTGLGETQYF.

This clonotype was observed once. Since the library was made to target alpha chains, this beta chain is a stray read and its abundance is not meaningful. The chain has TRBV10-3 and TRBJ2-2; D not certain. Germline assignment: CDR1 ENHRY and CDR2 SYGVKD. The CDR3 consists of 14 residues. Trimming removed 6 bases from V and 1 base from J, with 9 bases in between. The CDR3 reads CAISDPLNTGELFF. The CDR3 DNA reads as TGTGCCATCAGCGACCCCTTGAACACCGGGGAGCTGTTTTTT.

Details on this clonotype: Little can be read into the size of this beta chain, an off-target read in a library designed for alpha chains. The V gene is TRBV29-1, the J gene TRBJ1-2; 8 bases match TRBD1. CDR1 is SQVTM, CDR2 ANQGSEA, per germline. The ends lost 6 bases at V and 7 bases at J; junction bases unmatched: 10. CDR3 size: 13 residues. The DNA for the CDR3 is TGCAGCGTAGACGGACAGGGAGGGAGTGGCTACACCTTC. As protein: CSVDGQGGSGYTF.

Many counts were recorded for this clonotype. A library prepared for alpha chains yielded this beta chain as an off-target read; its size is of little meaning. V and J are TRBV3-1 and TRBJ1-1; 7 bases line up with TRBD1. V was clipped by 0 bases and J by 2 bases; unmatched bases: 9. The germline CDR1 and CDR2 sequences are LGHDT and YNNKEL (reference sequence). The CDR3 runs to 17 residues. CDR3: CASSQDPGRGVNTEAFF. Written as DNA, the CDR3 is TGTGCCAGCAGCCAAGATCCTGGCAGGGGGGTCAACACTGAAGCTTTCTTT.

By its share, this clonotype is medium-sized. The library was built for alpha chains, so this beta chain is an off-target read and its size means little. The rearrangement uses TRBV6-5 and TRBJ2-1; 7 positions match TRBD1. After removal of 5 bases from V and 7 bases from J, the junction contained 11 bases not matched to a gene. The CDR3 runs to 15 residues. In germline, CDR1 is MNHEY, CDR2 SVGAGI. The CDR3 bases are TGTGCCAGCAGTCAGGGGGTATCGTCGGGGAATGAGCAGTTCTTC. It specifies CASSQGVSSGNEQFF.